Shown below are 18 T cell receptor beta chains from a single sample sequenced in a study of molecular identifiers for immune sequencing clone quantification. TCRdb passed the PCR reads through MiXCR, listing each CDR3 protein once. The table shows over 550,000 distinct CDR3 sequences, with less than 30% occurring only once. The sample taken for sequencing was naive CD8+ T cells from blood, with Jurkat cell RNA spiked in. As for subset: FACS-sorted CD8+CD4-CCR7+CD45RA+ naive T cells. These receptor sequences come from a human donor in good health. Some libraries in this study had Jurkat cell RNA spiked in.

The chain carries TRBV6-2 or TRBV6-3 and TRBJ1-5; D not certain. The germline gives CDR1 MNHEY, CDR2 SVGEGT. The CDR3 runs 15 residues. V was cut by 2 bases and J by 1 base, with 9 bases left in between. For the CDR3, the DNA is TGTGCCAGCAGTTACCAGCACTGGAGCAATCAGCCCCAGCATTTT. Its translation is CASSYQHWSNQPQHF.

This clonotype has at least ten counts. The V and J genes are TRBV7-9 and TRBJ2-3, with 10 nucleotides matching TRBD1. The CDR3 consists of 17 residues. CDR1 and CDR2 (germline): SEHNR, FQNEAQ (reference sequence). The V segment lost 3 bases and the J segment 3 bases; nucleotides outside the gene matches: 9. CDR3 in amino acids: CASSFLTGTGVTDTQYF. CDR3 sequence (DNA): TGTGCCAGCAGCTTCCTGACCGGGACAGGGGTGACAGATACGCAGTATTTT.

This clonotype was counted ten times or more. The CDR3 bases are TGTGCTAGTGGTTTCCAGATATCTCTGACAGCTCAACAAGAGACCCAGTACTTC. Its protein product is CASGFQISLTAQQETQYF. The chain links TRBV12-5 to TRBJ2-5, with D possibly matching TRBD1 (5 bases). The germline CDR1 and CDR2 sequences are LGHNT and FRNRAP. The CDR3 runs to 18 residues. Trimming shortened V by 3 bases and J by 2 bases, and 22 bases separated the two germline ends.

The chain couples TRBV3-1 to TRBJ2-7; TRBD2 aligns across 8 bases. With V trimmed by 4 bases and J by 2 bases, 10 bases remained unmatched. The germline CDR1 and CDR2 sequences are LGHDT and YNNKEL (reference sequence). CDR3 length: 16 residues. Written as DNA, the CDR3 is TGTGCCAGCAGCCGAAAACGGGAGGGGGTTACCTACGAGCAGTACTTC. Translation: CASSRKREGVTYEQYF.

The chain joins TRBV20-1 to TRBJ2-7, with TRBD2 matching over 11 bases. The CDR3 has 16 amino acids. CDR1 is DFQATT and CDR2 is SNEGSKA in the germline V gene (reference sequence). The V gene end was trimmed by 4 bases and the J gene end by 5 bases; junction bases not matched to a gene: 13. The CDR3 DNA follows: TGCAGTGCTAAGGTCGGGACTAGCGGATACGGCCACGAGCAGTACTTC. Residues: CSAKVGTSGYGHEQYF.

This clonotype was found many times. This chain links TRBV20-1 with TRBJ2-1, with 7 bases lining up with TRBD2. From germline, CDR1 is DFQATT and CDR2 SNEGSKA (reference sequence). V was clipped by 5 bases and J by 4 bases; unmatched bases: 8. The CDR3 contains 14 residues. This chain's CDR3 is CSAVGGTTYNEQFF. The CDR3 coding sequence is TGCAGTGCTGTCGGGGGGACTACTTACAATGAGCAGTTCTTC.

This clonotype came up many times. This chain links TRBV6-5 with TRBJ1-4; tentatively, D is TRBD1 (5 bases). With 0 bases removed from V and 6 bases from J, the gap between germline ends came to 8 bases. The germline V gene has CDR1 MNHEY and CDR2 SVGAGI. The CDR3 is 14 amino acids. The CDR3 DNA reads TGTGCCAGCAGTTACTCAGGGGCGGATGAAAAACTGTTTTTT. Encoded protein: CASSYSGADEKLFF.

This clonotype was detected ten times or more. The CDR3 DNA sequence: TGTGCCAGCTGGGGGGGATTACGCGGGTATGGCACTGAAGCTTTCTTT. Protein product: CASWGGLRGYGTEAFF. The chain combines TRBV12-3 or TRBV12-4 with TRBJ1-1; TRBD1 might be the D (5 bases). This CDR3 region has 16 residues. Trimming cost V 8 bases and J 4 bases, with 23 bases left between them.

The rearrangement uses TRBV29-1 and TRBJ2-7; D ambiguous. The CDR3 runs 13 residues. V was cut by 1 base and J by 3 bases, with 10 bases left in between. The V gene's germline CDR1 is SQVTM and CDR2 ANQGSEA. The CDR3 DNA is TGCAGCGTTGAAGTGGTGTGCAGCTACGAGCAGTACTTC. It specifies CSVEVVCSYEQYF.

This clonotype was detected only a few times. The rearrangement links TRBV20-1 to TRBJ1-2, with D perhaps matching TRBD1 (6 bases). CDR3 length: 13 residues. V was trimmed by 4 bases and J by 6 bases, leaving 15 bases between them. The germline V gene has CDR1 DFQATT and CDR2 SNEGSKA (reference sequence). CDR3 in amino acids: CSAIGQKLNGYTF. The DNA of the CDR3 is TGCAGTGCTATTGGACAGAAGTTGAATGGCTACACCTTC.

Regarding this clonotype: The junction departs from germline at one end; a sequencing error may be responsible. V gene TRBV12-3 or TRBV12-4 combines with J gene TRBJ2-1; D is perhaps TRBD1 (6 bases). This CDR3 comprises 16 residues. The chain's CDR3 is CASSHYTGSSYKEQFF. The CDR3 DNA reads as TGTGCCAGCAGTCACTATACAGGGTCCTCCTACAAAGAGCAGTTCTTC.

Note on this clonotype: With a much larger clone just one base away, this may be a read error. The V call is TRBV7-9, the J call TRBJ2-3; TRBD2 agrees at 8 bases. The germline V gene has CDR1 SEHNR and CDR2 FQNEAQ (reference sequence). The CDR3 runs 16 residues. Here the CDR3 DNA reads TGTGCCAGCAGCTTAGCGTTACTAGCGGTTACAGATAGGCAGTATTTT. Protein sequence: CASSLALLAVTDRQYF.

This clonotype has just one count. V and J are TRBV27 and TRBJ2-7; D is possibly TRBD2 (6 bases). V lost 6 bases and J lost 0, with 18 bases in between. The germline V gene has CDR1 MNHEY and CDR2 SMNVEV (reference sequence). This CDR3 is built from 16 residues. CDR3: CASRQQPGGGSYEQYF. In DNA, the CDR3 is TGTGCCAGCAGACAGCAACCCGGGGGTGGCTCCTACGAGCAGTACTTC.

At least ten counts were recorded for this clonotype. The rearrangement joins TRBV6-5 to TRBJ2-5; D perhaps matches TRBD1 (5 bases). This CDR3 region has 15 residues. The V end lost 2 bases, the J end lost 5 bases, and 15 bases lay between the germline ends. CDR1 and CDR2 (germline): MNHEY, SVGAGI. In DNA form, the CDR3 reads TGTGCCAGCAGTTACGATGCCAGGGATGGTGAGACCCAGTACTTC. As protein: CASSYDARDGETQYF.

In its sample, this clonotype was seen a few times. This chain connects TRBV4-1 to TRBJ1-1, with D possibly being TRBD1 (5 bases). From germline, CDR1 is MGHRA and CDR2 YSYEKL. V was clipped by 4 bases and J by 0 bases, with 15 bases between them. This CDR3 spans 16 amino acids. CDR3 loop: CASSLHPGALNTEAFF. In DNA form, the CDR3 reads TGCGCCAGCAGCCTCCACCCCGGGGCTTTGAACACTGAAGCTTTCTTT.

V and J are TRBV18 and TRBJ2-5, with 7 bases fitting TRBD1. Germline V gene lookup returns CDR1 KGHSH and CDR2 LQKENI. With 4 bases clipped from V and 0 bases from J, the junction kept 5 bases outside the gene matches. The CDR3 is 15 residues long. CDR3 bases: TGTGCCAGCTCACACCCGGGACAGTACCAAGAGACCCAGTACTTC. Protein product: CASSHPGQYQETQYF.

This clonotype was observed many times. This chain's CDR3 is CASSSPINEKLFF. The DNA for the CDR3 is TGTGCCAGCAGCTCCCCGATAAATGAAAAACTGTTTTTT. The gene calls are TRBV7-9 and TRBJ1-4; the D is unclear. This CDR3 is built from 13 residues. Germline values: CDR1 SEHNR, CDR2 FQNEAQ (reference sequence). The germline V and J ends were trimmed by 4 bases and 5 bases, with 8 bases remaining between them.

V is TRBV20-1 and J is TRBJ2-1, with 11 bases fitting TRBD2. There are 19 residues in the CDR3. With V trimmed by 0 bases and J by 0 bases, 10 bases remained unmatched. Germline V gives CDR1 DFQATT, CDR2 SNEGSKA (reference sequence). DNA of the CDR3: TGCAGTGCTAGAGATCGCCTAGCGGGAGGCCTGAGCTCCTACAATGAGCAGTTCTTC. Translation gives CSARDRLAGGLSSYNEQFF.